This T cell receptor (beta chain) is drawn from a study of blood T cell repertoires in COVID-19. This CDR3 comprises 13 residues. The V end lost 4 bases, the J end lost 10 bases, and 13 bases lay between the germline ends. Germline values: CDR1 LNHDA, CDR2 SQIVND (reference sequence). The method was immunoSEQ multiplex PCR; TCRdb's version includes in-frame clones alone and lacks a portion of them. The table lists 55,000 or so clones, around nine tenths of them singletons, with around 8% in the top ten. The V call is TRBV19, the J call TRBJ1-4, with TRBD1 as a possible D gene (6 bases). The sequenced material came from peripheral blood. The receptor was derived from a man between 60 and 70 years old with active COVID-19. Here the CDR3 reads CASSTGAVGKLFF. The CDR3 nucleotides are TGTGCCAGTAGTACAGGGGCCGTCGGAAAACTGTTTTTT.